A selection of T cell receptor beta chains follows, all from one sample in a study of T-cell memory formation after mild COVID-19. One entry per CDR3 protein, called by TCRdb with MiXCR from the 5' RACE reads. The data contain about 180,000 distinct CDR3 sequences, 16% of them singletons. Sequencing used PBMCs or a T cell subset sorted from them (not recorded which). The receptors shown here come from an adult woman who had mild COVID-19 (a few samples of this study predate the infection). Cell type and time point are not known. CDR3s include the opening cysteine and the closing phenylalanine or tryptophan. Each record gives: D gene, clone size, J gene, V gene, CDR3 protein, CDR3 DNA. A D gene is named only where the DNA matches it firmly. The size field is filled for only some rows; it gives once, few, many or a size class.

. | few | TRBJ2-7 | TRBV13 | CASSPPVSLSYEQYF | TGTGCCAGCAGCCCGCCTGTATCTTTGTCCTACGAGCAGTACTTC
TRBD2 | . | TRBJ2-1 | TRBV18 | CASSPLAGGSGNEQFF | TGTGCCAGCTCACCACTAGCGGGGGGTTCCGGCAATGAGCAGTTCTTC
. | . | TRBJ2-1 | TRBV20-1 | CSARTPTYNEQFF | TGCAGTGCCCGGACCCCCACGTACAATGAGCAGTTCTTC
. | few | TRBJ2-1 | TRBV11-2 | CASSLVAHNEQFF | TGTGCCAGCAGCTTGGTAGCGCACAATGAGCAGTTCTTC
. | . | TRBJ1-1 | TRBV12-3/TRBV12-4 | CASSLASTGNTEAFF | TGTGCCAGCAGTTTAGCGTCGACAGGGAACACTGAAGCTTTCTTT
TRBD1 | . | TRBJ1-2 | TRBV2 | CARGTGVTYGYTF | TGTGCCAGAGGGACAGGGGTAACGTATGGCTACACCTTC
. | . | TRBJ1-5 | TRBV20-1 | CSAVPGTNSLSNQPQHF | TGCAGTGCTGTACCCGGGACGAACAGTCTAAGCAATCAGCCCCAGCATTTT
. | few | TRBJ1-1 | TRBV12-3/TRBV12-4 | CASRREGWAEAFF | TGTGCCAGCAGGAGGGAGGGTTGGGCTGAAGCTTTCTTT
TRBD1 | . | TRBJ1-1 | TRBV6-5 | CASSYHGTGAEAFF | TGTGCCAGCAGTTACCACGGGACAGGCGCTGAAGCTTTCTTT
TRBD1 | . | TRBJ2-7 | TRBV18 | CASSPRTGSTGYPPYEQYF | TGTGCCAGCTCACCCCGGACAGGGTCGACCGGTTATCCTCCCTACGAGCAGTACTTC
. | few | TRBJ2-4 | TRBV12-3/TRBV12-4 | CASRLEVAKNIQYF | TGTGCCAGCAGGCTAGAGGTAGCCAAAAACATTCAGTACTTC
. | few | TRBJ1-5 | TRBV18 | CASSASNQPQHF | TGTGCCAGCTCCGCAAGCAATCAGCCCCAGCATTTT
TRBD1 | . | TRBJ2-7 | TRBV28 | CASSSPGTGSYEQYF | TGTGCCAGCAGTTCCCCCGGGACAGGGTCCTACGAGCAGTACTTC
. | . | TRBJ2-1 | TRBV24-1 | CATAAGQSSYNEQFF | TGTGCCACCGCGGCGGGACAGAGCTCCTACAATGAGCAGTTCTTC
TRBD2 | few | TRBJ2-5 | TRBV10-3 | CAISESSLAGPETQYF | TGTGCCATCAGTGAGTCGAGCCTAGCGGGGCCAGAGACCCAGTACTTC
. | few | TRBJ2-2 | TRBV9 | CASLSGELFF | TGTGCCAGTTTATCCGGGGAGCTGTTTTTT
. | . | TRBJ2-5 | TRBV7-9 | CDSSPFLTVETQYF | TGTGACAGCAGCCCCTTCCTGACGGTGGAGACCCAGTACTTC
. | . | TRBJ2-5 | TRBV12-3/TRBV12-4 | CASSWRGLETQYF | TGTGCCAGCAGTTGGCGGGGTTTAGAGACCCAGTACTTC
TRBD1 | . | TRBJ2-3 | TRBV27 | CASSWGNRGRSTDTQYF | TGTGCCAGCAGTTGGGGAAACAGGGGGCGGAGCACAGATACGCAGTATTTT
. | . | TRBJ2-7 | TRBV5-1 | CASSLSRGPAYEQYF | TGCGCCAGCAGCTTATCCCGAGGGCCTGCCTACGAGCAGTACTTC
TRBD2 | few | TRBJ2-1 | TRBV4-2 | CASSQLTSYPRGRRNEQFF | TGTGCCAGCAGCCAACTCACTAGCTATCCCCGCGGGAGGCGAAATGAGCAGTTCTTC
. | few | TRBJ2-1 | TRBV19 | CASSIDRWGNEQFF | TGTGCCAGTAGTATAGATCGGTGGGGCAATGAGCAGTTCTTC
TRBD1 | . | TRBJ2-7 | TRBV20-1 | CSAEGTGDFDEQYF | TGCAGTGCGGAGGGGACAGGCGATTTCGACGAGCAGTACTTC
. | . | TRBJ2-3 | TRBV5-1 | CASSSRVSPGLDTQYF | TGCGCCAGCAGCTCCCGCGTGAGCCCCGGCCTAGATACGCAGTATTTT
. | few | TRBJ2-3 | TRBV7-9 | CASSRYSGVDTQYF | TGTGCCAGCAGCCGTTATTCGGGGGTCGATACGCAGTATTTT
. | few | TRBJ2-3 | TRBV7-8 | CASSLVRSGGGADTQYF | TGTGCCAGCAGCTTAGTGCGCTCCGGGGGCGGAGCAGATACGCAGTATTTT
. | few | TRBJ2-2 | TRBV19 | CASSIPGTNTGELFF | TGTGCCAGTAGTATTCCGGGGACGAACACCGGGGAGCTGTTTTTT
. | many | TRBJ1-5 | TRBV6-6 | CASSRDLSNQPQHF | TGTGCCAGCAGCCGGGACCTCAGCAATCAGCCCCAGCATTTT
. | few | TRBJ2-3 | TRBV7-3 | CASSHYAGITDTQYF | TGTGCCAGCAGCCACTACGCGGGAATCACAGATACGCAGTATTTT
TRBD1 | few | TRBJ2-5 | TRBV6-5 | CASSRGLQETQYF | TGTGCCAGCAGCAGGGGGCTTCAAGAGACCCAGTACTTC
. | . | TRBJ2-3 | TRBV6-5 | CASQLRRATDTQYF | TGTGCCAGCCAGCTCCGGAGGGCCACAGATACGCAGTATTTT
. | . | TRBJ1-2 | TRBV7-9 | CASSPREVGYGYTF | TGTGCCAGCAGCCCCCGGGAGGTGGGCTATGGCTACACCTTC
. | many | TRBJ2-7 | TRBV9 | CASSPTGTHASEQYF | TGTGCCAGCAGTCCGACCGGGACGCATGCTTCCGAGCAGTACTTC
TRBD2 | . | TRBJ2-1 | TRBV6-5 | CASSYSRRLAGGEQFF | TGTGCCAGCAGTTACTCGCGGCGACTAGCGGGAGGGGAACAGTTCTTC
TRBD1 | . | TRBJ1-6 | TRBV7-9 | CASSLRQGQNSPLHF | TGTGCCAGCAGCTTACGACAGGGTCAGAATTCACCCCTCCACTTT
. | . | TRBJ1-2 | TRBV27 | CASRPRVVDSYGYTF | TGTGCCAGCAGACCCAGGGTCGTGGATAGCTATGGCTACACCTTC
. | few | TRBJ2-7 | TRBV12-3/TRBV12-4 | CASSSPSTGSYEQYF | TGTGCCAGCAGTTCCCCGTCGACAGGCTCCTACGAGCAGTACTTC
. | . | TRBJ2-7 | TRBV25-1 | CASSPGNFRSYEQYF | TGTGCCAGCAGTCCCGGGAACTTCCGATCCTACGAGCAGTACTTC
TRBD2 | . | TRBJ2-5 | TRBV20-1 | CSAGREAETQYF | TGCAGTGCTGGGCGGGAGGCGGAGACCCAGTACTTC
. | once | TRBJ1-2 | TRBV19 | CASSSRLGDYGYTF | TGTGCCAGTAGTTCCCGACTGGGCGACTATGGCTACACCTTC
. | few | TRBJ1-2 | TRBV12-3/TRBV12-4 | CASSLERGGYGYTF | TGTGCCAGCAGTTTGGAAAGGGGAGGCTATGGCTACACCTTC
TRBD2 | . | TRBJ2-7 | TRBV20-1 | CSARSPLTSGKGEQYF | TGCAGTGCTAGATCGCCCCTTACTAGCGGGAAAGGAGAGCAGTACTTC
. | . | TRBJ2-4 | TRBV7-2 | CASSFGDIAKNIQYF | TGTGCCAGCAGCTTTGGGGATATAGCCAAAAACATTCAGTACTTC
TRBD2 | many | TRBJ2-3 | TRBV7-2 | CASSWVGEGTDTQYF | TGTGCCAGCAGCTGGGTGGGGGAGGGAACAGATACGCAGTATTTT
TRBD1 | . | TRBJ2-5 | TRBV6-2/TRBV6-3 | CASSYEGAGQETQYF | TGTGCCAGCAGTTACGAGGGGGCCGGTCAAGAGACCCAGTACTTC
TRBD2 | . | TRBJ2-2 | TRBV7-9 | CASSESGRENTGELFF | TGTGCCAGCAGTGAGAGCGGGAGAGAGAACACCGGGGAGCTGTTTTTT
TRBD1 | . | TRBJ2-3 | TRBV29-1 | CSVEDRRTGNTDTQYF | TGCAGCGTTGAAGATCGTAGGACAGGGAACACAGATACGCAGTATTTT
. | . | TRBJ2-3 | TRBV4-2 | CASSQSRAGQIGLNTQYF | TGTGCCAGCAGCCAAAGTAGGGCGGGACAAATCGGGTTGAATACGCAGTATTTT
. | few | TRBJ2-1 | TRBV24-1 | CATSDINTYNEQFF | TGTGCCACCAGTGATATAAACACCTACAATGAGCAGTTCTTC
TRBD1 | . | TRBJ2-1 | TRBV5-4 | CASRAGTGGLGGFDEQFF | TGTGCCAGCAGAGCCGGGACAGGGGGCCTGGGAGGTTTCGATGAGCAGTTCTTC
. | few | TRBJ2-1 | TRBV7-9 | CASSPRSKDNEQFF | TGTGCCAGCAGCCCTAGGAGTAAGGACAATGAGCAGTTCTTC
. | . | TRBJ1-1 | TRBV7-6 | CASSLVAGTEAFF | TGTGCCAGCAGCTTAGTGGCGGGCACTGAAGCTTTCTTT
. | . | TRBJ2-7 | TRBV4-1 | CASSQDSQLSYEQYF | TGCGCCAGCAGCCAAGACTCCCAGCTCTCCTACGAGCAGTACTTC
. | . | TRBJ2-7 | TRBV30 | CAWTPLLGVHEQYF | TGTGCCTGGACCCCGTTGTTAGGGGTCCACGAGCAGTACTTC
TRBD2 | few | TRBJ2-7 | TRBV4-3 | CASSSEVAGGPHEQYF | TGCGCCAGCAGCTCCGAGGTGGCGGGAGGGCCTCACGAGCAGTACTTC
TRBD2 | few | TRBJ2-5 | TRBV10-3 | CAISGAGDTQETQYF | TGTGCCATCAGTGGAGCGGGGGATACCCAAGAGACCCAGTACTTC
TRBD2 | . | TRBJ2-2 | TRBV7-3 | CASSPRLASGTGELFF | TGTGCCAGCAGCCCACGACTAGCGTCGGGCACCGGGGAGCTGTTTTTT